A selection of T cell receptor beta chains follows, all from one sample in a study of cytomegalovirus exposure and HLA in healthy donors. The method was immunoSEQ multiplex PCR; TCRdb's version includes in-frame clones alone and lacks a portion of them. The sample includes about 170,000 clones, roughly 70% of them seen just once. The material sequenced was PBMCs. Receptors were obtained from a woman aged 45-65 years in good health and CMV-seropositive. CDR3s include the opening cysteine and the closing phenylalanine or tryptophan. The D gene is left open where the match is weak. Only part of the rows carry a size: once, few, many, or a class if the clone is expanded.

size	D	J	V	CDR3	DNA
.	.	TRBJ1-2	TRBV7-9	CSSSPGWYAAGYTF	TGTTCCAGCAGCCCCGGGTGGTACGCAGCTGGCTACACCTTC
once	.	TRBJ2-1	TRBV6-1	CASSEVAGYNEQFF	TGTGCCAGCAGTGAAGTTGCAGGGTACAATGAGCAGTTCTTC
few	TRBD1	TRBJ2-4	TRBV12-5	CASGPGTEKNIQYF	TGTGCTAGTGGCCCCGGGACAGAAAAAAACATTCAGTACTTC
.	.	TRBJ1-4	TRBV9	CASSGGKDSLNEKLFF	TGTGCCAGCAGCGGAGGAAAGGACAGCCTTAATGAAAAACTGTTTTTT
.	TRBD2	TRBJ2-3	TRBV7-8	CASSLSGVADTQYF	TGTGCCAGCAGCCTGAGCGGGGTTGCAGATACGCAGTATTTT
.	TRBD1	TRBJ1-2	TRBV6-5	CASRGQGQIYGYTF	TGTGCCAGCAGAGGCCAGGGACAGATCTATGGCTACACCTTC
.	TRBD1	TRBJ1-1	TRBV5-1	CASSLGQGAITEAFF	TGCGCCAGCAGCTTGGGTCAGGGGGCTATCACTGAAGCTTTCTTT
once	.	TRBJ2-7	TRBV23-1	CASSQRDSTYEQYF	TGCGCCAGCAGTCAACGGGACTCCACCTACGAGCAGTACTTC
.	TRBD1	TRBJ2-5	TRBV27	CASSSWDRGTLYF	TGTGCCAGCAGTTCATGGGACAGGGGGACCCTGTACTTC
.	.	TRBJ1-2	TRBV7-9	CASSPNNYGYTF	TGTGCCAGCAGCCCTAATAACTATGGCTACACCTTC
.	.	TRBJ2-1	TRBV7-9	CASSFTLTPADEQFF	TGTGCCAGCAGCTTCACCTTGACTCCTGCAGATGAGCAGTTCTTC
.	.	TRBJ1-2	TRBV29-1	CSVLGQANYGYTF	TGCAGCGTCCTTGGGCAAGCTAACTATGGCTACACCTTC
.	.	TRBJ1-1	TRBV5-4	CASSEQGMNTEAFF	TGTGCCAGCAGCGAACAGGGAATGAACACTGAAGCTTTCTTT
.	TRBD1	TRBJ1-1	TRBV2	CASSWGQGALGTEAFF	TGTGCCAGCAGTTGGGGACAGGGGGCGTTAGGAACTGAAGCTTTCTTT
.	TRBD2	TRBJ2-1	TRBV27	CASSILGLGNVQFF	TGTGCCAGCAGTATACTCGGACTAGGGAATGTGCAGTTCTTC
.	.	TRBJ2-1	TRBV10-3	CAAIGEDYNEQFF	TGTGCCGCAATCGGGGAGGACTACAATGAGCAGTTCTTC
.	.	TRBJ2-5	TRBV7-2	CASSLGSVGRETQYF	TGTGCCAGCAGCTTAGGTAGCGTGGGGAGAGAGACCCAGTACTTC
.	.	TRBJ2-5	TRBV5-1	CASSLGTKQETQYF	TGCGCCAGCAGCCTCGGGACAAAACAAGAGACCCAGTACTTC
.	.	TRBJ1-2	TRBV18	CASSPRQEDGYTF	TGTGCCAGCTCACCGAGACAGGAGGATGGCTACACCTTC
.	TRBD1	TRBJ1-1	TRBV11-2	CASRKFTGVVGLNTEAFF	TGTGCCAGCAGAAAATTTACAGGGGTCGTGGGGTTGAACACTGAAGCTTTCTTT
.	.	TRBJ1-2	TRBV6-1	CASSERGRGGYYGYTF	TGTGCCAGCAGTGAAAGAGGAAGGGGGGGGTACTATGGCTACACCTTC
.	.	TRBJ1-2	TRBV29-1	CSVMTGPQGGGYTF	TGCAGCGTCATGACAGGACCCCAAGGTGGGGGCTACACCTTC
.	TRBD1	TRBJ1-5	TRBV6-6	CASSGTVNQPQHF	TGTGCCAGCTCCGGGACAGTGAATCAGCCCCAGCATTTT
.	.	TRBJ1-3	TRBV11-2	CASSNWQGGNTIYF	TGTGCCAGCAGCAATTGGCAGGGAGGAAACACCATATATTTT